This T cell receptor beta chain comes out of a study of T cells in Graves' hyperthyroidism and ophthalmopathy. Study-level points and caveats: Ophthalmopathy was identified by the model a median 6.5 months ahead of onset. Patients with ophthalmopathy were separated from those with stable hyperthyroidism by a 13 V-J model. Blood also carried most thyroid clonotypes expanded above 0.001.

This clonotype appeared a single time. Its antigen is still unknown. Not enrolled were patients with uncontrolled infection, other autoimmune disease, pregnancy or lactation. The germline gives CDR1 SGHDT, CDR2 YYEEEE. The CDR3 is 11 amino acids. Trimming pared 4 bases from V and 8 bases from J, leaving 7 bases between. There were TCR beta CDR3 regions amplified from RNA transcripts. The HTBI set primed first-round TCR CDR3 RT-PCR. Using its own MiXCR run on the multiplex PCR reads, TCRdb lists one record per CDR3 protein. The sample has roughly 500,000 distinct CDR3 sequences, 46% seen once. The sample was peripheral blood or thyroid tissue (not recorded which). The sequence came from an adult woman with Graves' disease, either hyperthyroidism or ophthalmopathy (not recorded which). The chain has TRBV5-6 and TRBJ1-3; tentatively, D is TRBD1 (5 bases). The CDR3 nucleotides read TGTGCCAGCAGCCCACAGGACACCATATATTTT. Its protein is CASSPQDTIYF.